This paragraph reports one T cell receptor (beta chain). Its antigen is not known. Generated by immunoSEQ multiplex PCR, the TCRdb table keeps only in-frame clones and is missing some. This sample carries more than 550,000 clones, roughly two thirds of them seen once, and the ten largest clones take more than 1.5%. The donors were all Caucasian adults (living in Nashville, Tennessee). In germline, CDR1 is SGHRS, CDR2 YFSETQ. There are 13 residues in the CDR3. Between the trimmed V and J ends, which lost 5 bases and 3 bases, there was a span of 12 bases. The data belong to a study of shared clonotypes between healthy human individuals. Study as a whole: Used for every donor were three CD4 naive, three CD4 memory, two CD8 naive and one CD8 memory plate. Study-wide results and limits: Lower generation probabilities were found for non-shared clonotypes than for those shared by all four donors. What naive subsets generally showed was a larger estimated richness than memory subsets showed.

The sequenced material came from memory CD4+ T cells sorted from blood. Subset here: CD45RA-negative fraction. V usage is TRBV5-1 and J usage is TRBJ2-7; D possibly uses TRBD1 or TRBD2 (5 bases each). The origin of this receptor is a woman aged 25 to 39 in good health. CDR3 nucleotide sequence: TGCGCCAGCAGTCGGGACGGCGGCTACGAGCAGTACTTC. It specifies CASSRDGGYEQYF.